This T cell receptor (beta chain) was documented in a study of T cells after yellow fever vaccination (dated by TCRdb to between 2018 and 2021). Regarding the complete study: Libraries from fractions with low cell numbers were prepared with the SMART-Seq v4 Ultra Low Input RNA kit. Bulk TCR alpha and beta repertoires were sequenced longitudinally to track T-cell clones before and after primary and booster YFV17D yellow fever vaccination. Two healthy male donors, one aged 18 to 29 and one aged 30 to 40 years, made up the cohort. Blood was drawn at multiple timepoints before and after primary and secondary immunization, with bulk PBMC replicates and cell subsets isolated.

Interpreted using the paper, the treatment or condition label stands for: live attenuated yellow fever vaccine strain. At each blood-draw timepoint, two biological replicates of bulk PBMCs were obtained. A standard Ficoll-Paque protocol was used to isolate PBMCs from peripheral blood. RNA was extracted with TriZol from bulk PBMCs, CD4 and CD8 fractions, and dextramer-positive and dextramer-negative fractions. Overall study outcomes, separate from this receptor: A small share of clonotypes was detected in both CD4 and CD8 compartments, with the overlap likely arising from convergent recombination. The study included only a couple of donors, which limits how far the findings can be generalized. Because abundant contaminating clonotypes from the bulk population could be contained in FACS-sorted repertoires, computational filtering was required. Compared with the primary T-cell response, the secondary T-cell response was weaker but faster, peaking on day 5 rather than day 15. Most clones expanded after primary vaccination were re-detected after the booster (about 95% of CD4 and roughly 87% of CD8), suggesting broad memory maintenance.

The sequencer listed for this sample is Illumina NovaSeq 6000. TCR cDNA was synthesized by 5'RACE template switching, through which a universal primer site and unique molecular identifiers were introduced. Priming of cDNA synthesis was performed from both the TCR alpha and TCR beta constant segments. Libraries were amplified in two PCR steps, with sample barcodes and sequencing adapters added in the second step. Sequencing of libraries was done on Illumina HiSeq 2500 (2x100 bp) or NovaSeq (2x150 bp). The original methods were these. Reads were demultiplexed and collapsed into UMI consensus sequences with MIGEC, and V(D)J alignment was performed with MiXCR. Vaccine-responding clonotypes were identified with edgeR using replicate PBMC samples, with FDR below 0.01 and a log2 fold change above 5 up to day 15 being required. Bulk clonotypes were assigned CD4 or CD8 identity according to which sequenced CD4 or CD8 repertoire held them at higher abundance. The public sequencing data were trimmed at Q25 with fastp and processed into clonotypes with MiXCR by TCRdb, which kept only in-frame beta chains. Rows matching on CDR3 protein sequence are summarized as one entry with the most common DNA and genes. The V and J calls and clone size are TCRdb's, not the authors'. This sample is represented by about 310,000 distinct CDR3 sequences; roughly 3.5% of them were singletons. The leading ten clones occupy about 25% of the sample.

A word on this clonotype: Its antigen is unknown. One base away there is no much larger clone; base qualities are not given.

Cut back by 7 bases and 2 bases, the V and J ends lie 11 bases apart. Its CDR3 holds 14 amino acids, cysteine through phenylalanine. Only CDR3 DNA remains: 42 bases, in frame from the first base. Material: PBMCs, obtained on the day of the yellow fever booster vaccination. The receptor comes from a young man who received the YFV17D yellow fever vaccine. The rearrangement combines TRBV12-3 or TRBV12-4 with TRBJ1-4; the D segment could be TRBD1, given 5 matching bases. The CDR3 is CASNTGPTNEKLFF. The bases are TGTGCCAGCAACACGGGGCCGACTAATGAAAAACTGTTTTTT.